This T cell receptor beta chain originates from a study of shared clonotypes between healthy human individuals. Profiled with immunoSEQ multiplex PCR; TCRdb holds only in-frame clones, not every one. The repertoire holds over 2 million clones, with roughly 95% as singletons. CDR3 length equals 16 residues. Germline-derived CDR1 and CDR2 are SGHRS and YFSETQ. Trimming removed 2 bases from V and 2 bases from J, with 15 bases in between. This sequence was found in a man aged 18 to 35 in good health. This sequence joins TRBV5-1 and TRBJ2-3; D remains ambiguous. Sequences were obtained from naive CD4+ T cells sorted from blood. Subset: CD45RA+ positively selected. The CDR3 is CASSLTSSPFTDTQYF. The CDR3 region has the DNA TGCGCCAGCAGCTTAACGTCGAGTCCTTTCACAGATACGCAGTATTTT.